The next 7 T cell receptor beta chains were all read from a single sample in a study of T cell repertoires in cytomegalovirus infection. TCRdb re-derived calls from the reads in MiXCR, one entry per CDR3 protein. The sample records under 850,000 distinct CDR3 sequences, about a third being singletons. The sequencing input was PBMCs. The receptors were gathered from a human donor in good health (CMV status not recorded). Some clones in this sample may be carry-over from other donors' samples.

This sequence joins TRBV28 and TRBJ1-6; no reliable D call. V dropped 3 bases and J dropped 10 bases, with 13 bases sitting between them. Germline loops: CDR1 MDHEN, CDR2 SYDVKM. This CDR3 contains 14 residues. The CDR3 loop is CASSFPPLGSPLHF. The DNA for the CDR3 is TGTGCCAGCAGTTTTCCACCACTCGGCTCACCCCTCCACTTT.

Here the CDR3 reads CASTLGQGPKNIQYF. CDR3 bases: TGTGCCAGTACTCTGGGACAGGGGCCCAAAAACATTCAGTACTTC. The chain combines TRBV19 with TRBJ2-4, with 10 positions matching TRBD1. The J segment lost 2 bases and the V segment lost 7 bases, leaving 5 bases of the junction unmatched. CDR3 length: 15 residues. The germline gives CDR1 LNHDA, CDR2 SQIVND (reference sequence). Supplemented by reference TRBV19 and TRBJ2-4, the full variable domain reads DGGITQSPKYLFRKEGQNVTLSCEQNLNHDAMYWYRQDPGQGLRLIYYSQIVNDFQKGDIAEGYSVSREKKESFPLTVTSAQKNPTAFYLCASTLGQGPKNIQYFGAGTRLSVL.

This clonotype was observed a few times. The gene calls are TRBV7-3 and TRBJ2-1; 8 positions match TRBD2. With V trimmed by 5 bases and J by 7 bases, 4 bases remained unmatched. The CDR3 extends over 13 amino acids. Germline V gene sequence: CDR1 SGHTA, CDR2 FQGTGA. The CDR3 loop is CASSPAGGNEQFF. The CDR3 DNA reads as TGTGCCAGCAGCCCGGCGGGGGGAAATGAGCAGTTCTTC. Filled out from reference TRBV7-3 and TRBJ2-1, the complete variable domain reads GAGVSQTPSNKVTEKGKYVELRCDPISGHTALYWYRQSLGQGPEFLIYFQGTGAADDSGLPNDRFFAVRPEGSVSTLKIQRTERGDSAVYLCASSPAGGNEQFFGPGTRLTVL.

This clonotype was seen many times. The chain has TRBV7-9 and TRBJ1-3; D is perhaps TRBD1 (5 bases). The CDR3 is 14 residues long. V dropped 4 bases and J dropped 2 bases, with 9 bases sitting between them. The germline V gene encodes CDR1 SEHNR and CDR2 FQNEAQ (reference sequence). The CDR3 region has the DNA TGTGCCAGCAGCTCCTCAGGGCCTGGAAACACCATATATTTT. This codes for CASSSSGPGNTIYF.

A few counts support this clonotype. The V call is TRBV15, the J call TRBJ2-7; tentative D call: TRBD1 (6 bases). Looked up from germline, CDR1 is LNHNV and CDR2 is YYDKDF (reference sequence). This CDR3 has 16 amino acids. V was pared by 2 bases and J by 5 bases, with 19 bases between. The DNA of the CDR3 is TGTGCCACCAGCAGACTCGCCGGCCAGGGGACCCACGAGCAGTACTTC. The encoded protein is CATSRLAGQGTHEQYF.

In its sample, this clonotype was seen a few times. The J gene is TRBJ2-3, the V gene TRBV6-1; 9 bases align to TRBD2. This CDR3 spans 18 amino acids. V shed 3 bases, J shed 0 bases, and the junction held 10 bases outside the gene matches. Germline assignment: CDR1 MNHNS and CDR2 SASEGT. As DNA, the CDR3 is TGTGCCAGCAGTGACCGCGCGGGAGGGTCCCGAAGCACAGATACGCAGTATTTT. Amino acids: CASSDRAGGSRSTDTQYF.

This clonotype was seen at least ten times. CDR3 coding DNA: TGCGCCAGCAGCCAACCTTGGGGTCCCAAGAATAAAACTGAAGCTTTCTTT. Its protein product is CASSQPWGPKNKTEAFF. The chain recombines TRBV4-1 with TRBJ1-1, with D unclear. Germline V gene sequence: CDR1 MGHRA, CDR2 YSYEKL. V lost 2 bases and J 5 bases, leaving 21 bases between the germline ends. The CDR3 consists of 17 residues.